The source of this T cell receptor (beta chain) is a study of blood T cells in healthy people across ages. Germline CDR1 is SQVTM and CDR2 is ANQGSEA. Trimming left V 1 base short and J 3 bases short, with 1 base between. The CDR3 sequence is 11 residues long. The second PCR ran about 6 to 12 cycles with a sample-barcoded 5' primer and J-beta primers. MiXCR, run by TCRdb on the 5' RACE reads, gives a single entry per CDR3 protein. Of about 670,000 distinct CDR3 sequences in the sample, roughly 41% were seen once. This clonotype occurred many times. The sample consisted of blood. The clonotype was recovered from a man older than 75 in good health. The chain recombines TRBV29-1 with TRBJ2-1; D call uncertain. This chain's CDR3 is CSVEGYNEQFF. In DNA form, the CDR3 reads TGCAGCGTTGAAGGCTACAATGAGCAGTTCTTC.